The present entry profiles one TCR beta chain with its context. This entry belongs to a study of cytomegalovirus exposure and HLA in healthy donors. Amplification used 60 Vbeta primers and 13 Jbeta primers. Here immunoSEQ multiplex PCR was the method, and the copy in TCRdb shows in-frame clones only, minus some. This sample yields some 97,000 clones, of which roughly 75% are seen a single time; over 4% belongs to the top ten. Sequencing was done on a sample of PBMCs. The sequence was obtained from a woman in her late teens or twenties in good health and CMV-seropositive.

This chain's CDR3 is CASSLDLARGLFF. The CDR3 DNA sequence: TGTGCCAGCAGCTTAGATCTGGCCAGGGGGCTGTTTTTT. The chain uses TRBV11-2 and TRBJ2-2; D possibly corresponds to TRBD1 (6 bases). The length of the CDR3 is 13 residues. Between the trimmed V and J ends, which lost 0 bases and 13 bases, there was a span of 12 bases. Per the germline V gene, CDR1 is SGHAT and CDR2 is FQNNGV.